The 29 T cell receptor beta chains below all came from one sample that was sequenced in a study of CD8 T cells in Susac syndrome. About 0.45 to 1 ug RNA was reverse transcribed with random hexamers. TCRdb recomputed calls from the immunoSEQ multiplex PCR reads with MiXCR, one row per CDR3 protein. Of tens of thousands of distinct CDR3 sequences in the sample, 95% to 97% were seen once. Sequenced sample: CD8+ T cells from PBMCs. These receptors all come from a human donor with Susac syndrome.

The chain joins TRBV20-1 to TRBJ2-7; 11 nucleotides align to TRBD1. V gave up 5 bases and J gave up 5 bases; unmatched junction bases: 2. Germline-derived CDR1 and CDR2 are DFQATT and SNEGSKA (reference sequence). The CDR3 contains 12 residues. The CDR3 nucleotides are TGCAGTGCTGAGGGACAGGGGGACGAGCAGTACTTC. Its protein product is CSAEGQGDEQYF.

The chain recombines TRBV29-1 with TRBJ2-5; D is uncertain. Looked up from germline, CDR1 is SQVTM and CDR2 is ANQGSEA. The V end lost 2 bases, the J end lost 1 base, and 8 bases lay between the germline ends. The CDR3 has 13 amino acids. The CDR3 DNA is TGCAGCGTTGAAATCACTCGCCAAGAGACCCAGTACTTC. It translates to CSVEITRQETQYF. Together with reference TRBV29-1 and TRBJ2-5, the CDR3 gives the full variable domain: SAVISQKPSRDICQRGTSLTIQCQVDSQVTMMFWYRQQPGQSLTLIATANQGSEATYESGFVIDKFPISRPNLTFSTLTVSNMSPEDSSIYLCSVEITRQETQYFGPGTRLLVL.

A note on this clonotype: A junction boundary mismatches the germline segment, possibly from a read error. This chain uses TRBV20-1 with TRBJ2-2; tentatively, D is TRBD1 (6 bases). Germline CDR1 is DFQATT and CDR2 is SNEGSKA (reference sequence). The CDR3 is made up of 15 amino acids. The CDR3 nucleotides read TGCAGTGCTGGGGGCAAGCAGGGGAACGCCGGGGAGCTGTTTTTT. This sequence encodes CSAGGKQGNAGELFF.

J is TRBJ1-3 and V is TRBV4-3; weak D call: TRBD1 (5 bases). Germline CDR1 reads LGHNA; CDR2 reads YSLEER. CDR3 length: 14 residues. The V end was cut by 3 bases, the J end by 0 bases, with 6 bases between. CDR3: CASSQTVSGNTIYF. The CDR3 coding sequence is TGCGCCAGCAGCCAGACAGTCTCTGGAAACACCATATATTTT.

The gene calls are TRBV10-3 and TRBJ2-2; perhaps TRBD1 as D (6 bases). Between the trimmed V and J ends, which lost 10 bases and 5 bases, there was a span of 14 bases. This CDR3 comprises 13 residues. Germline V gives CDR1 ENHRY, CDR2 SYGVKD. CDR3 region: CATWTELTGELFF. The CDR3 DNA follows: TGTGCCACCTGGACAGAATTGACCGGGGAGCTGTTTTTT.

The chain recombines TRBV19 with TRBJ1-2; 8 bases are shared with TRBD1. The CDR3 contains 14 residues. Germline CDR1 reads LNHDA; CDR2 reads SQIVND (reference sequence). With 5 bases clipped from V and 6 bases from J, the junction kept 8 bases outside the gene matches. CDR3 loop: CASSPDRAAHGYTF. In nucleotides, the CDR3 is TGTGCCAGTAGTCCGGACAGGGCGGCCCATGGCTACACCTTC.

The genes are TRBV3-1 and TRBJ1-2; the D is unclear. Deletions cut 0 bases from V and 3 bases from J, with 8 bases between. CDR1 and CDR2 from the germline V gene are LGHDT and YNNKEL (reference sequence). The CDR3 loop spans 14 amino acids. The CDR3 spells CASSQDTSHYGYTF. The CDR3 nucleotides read TGTGCCAGCAGCCAAGACACTTCCCACTATGGCTACACCTTC.

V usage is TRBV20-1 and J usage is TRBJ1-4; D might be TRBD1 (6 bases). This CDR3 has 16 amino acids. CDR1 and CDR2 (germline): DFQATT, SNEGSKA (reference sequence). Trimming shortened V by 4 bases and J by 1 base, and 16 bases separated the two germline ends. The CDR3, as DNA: TGCAGTGCTAAGCCAATCGACAGGCTAACTAATGAAAAACTGTTTTTT. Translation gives CSAKPIDRLTNEKLFF.

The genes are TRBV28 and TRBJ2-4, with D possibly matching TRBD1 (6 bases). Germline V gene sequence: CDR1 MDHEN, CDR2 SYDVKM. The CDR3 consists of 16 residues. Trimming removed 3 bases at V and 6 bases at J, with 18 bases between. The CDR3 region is CASSFIGQSTGNIQYF. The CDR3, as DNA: TGTGCCAGCAGTTTTATTGGACAGTCAACGGGAAACATTCAGTACTTC.

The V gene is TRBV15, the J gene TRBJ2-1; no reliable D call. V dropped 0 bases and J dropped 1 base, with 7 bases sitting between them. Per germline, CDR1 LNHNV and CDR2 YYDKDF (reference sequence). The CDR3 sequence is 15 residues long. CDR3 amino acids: CATSRERSSYNEQFF. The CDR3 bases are TGTGCCACCAGCAGAGAGAGGAGTTCCTACAATGAGCAGTTCTTC.

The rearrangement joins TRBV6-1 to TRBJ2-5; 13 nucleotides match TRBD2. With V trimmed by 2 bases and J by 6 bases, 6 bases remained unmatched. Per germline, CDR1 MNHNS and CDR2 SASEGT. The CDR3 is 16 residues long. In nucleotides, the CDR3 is TGTGCCAGCAGTGAATTACTAGCGGGGGGGCTTCAGACCCAGTACTTC. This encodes CASSELLAGGLQTQYF.

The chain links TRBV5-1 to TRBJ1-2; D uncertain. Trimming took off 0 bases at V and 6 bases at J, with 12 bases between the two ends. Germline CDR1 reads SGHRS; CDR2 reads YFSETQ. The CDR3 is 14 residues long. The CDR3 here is CASSLAVTLNGYTF. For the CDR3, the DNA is TGCGCCAGCAGCTTGGCCGTAACTTTGAATGGCTACACCTTC.

This CDR3 reads CSVAGGYNQPQHF. CDR3 DNA sequence: TGCAGCGTTGCTGGGGGCTACAATCAGCCCCAGCATTTT. The chain has TRBV29-1 and TRBJ1-5, with TRBD1 as a possible D gene (6 bases). V was cut by 4 bases and J by 3 bases, with 10 bases left in between. CDR3 length: 13 amino acids. Germline V gives CDR1 SQVTM, CDR2 ANQGSEA.

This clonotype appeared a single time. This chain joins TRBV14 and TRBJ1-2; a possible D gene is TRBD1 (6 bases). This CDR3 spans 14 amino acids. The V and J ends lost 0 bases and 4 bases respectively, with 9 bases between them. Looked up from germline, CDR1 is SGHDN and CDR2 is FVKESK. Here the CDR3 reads CASSQDTGSYGYTF. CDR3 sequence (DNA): TGTGCCAGCAGCCAAGACACAGGGAGCTATGGCTACACCTTC.

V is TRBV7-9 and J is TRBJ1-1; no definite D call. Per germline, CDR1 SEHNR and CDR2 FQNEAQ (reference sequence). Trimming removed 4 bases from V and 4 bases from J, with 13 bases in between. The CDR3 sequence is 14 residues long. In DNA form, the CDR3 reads TGTGCCAGCAGCTCCGGATTTGAGGCCACTGAAGCTTTCTTT. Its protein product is CASSSGFEATEAFF. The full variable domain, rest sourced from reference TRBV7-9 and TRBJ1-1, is DTGVSQNPRHKITKRGQNVTFRCDPISEHNRLYWYRQTLGQGPEFLTYFQNEAQLEKSRLLSDRFSAERPKGSFSTLEIQRTEQGDSAMYLCASSSGFEATEAFFGQGTRLTVV.

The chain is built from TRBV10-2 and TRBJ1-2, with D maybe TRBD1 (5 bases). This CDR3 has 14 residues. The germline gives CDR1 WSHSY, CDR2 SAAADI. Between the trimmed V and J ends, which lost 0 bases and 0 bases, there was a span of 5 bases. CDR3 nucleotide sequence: TGCGCCAGCAGTGAGTCGACAGCTAACTATGGCTACACCTTC. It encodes CASSESTANYGYTF.

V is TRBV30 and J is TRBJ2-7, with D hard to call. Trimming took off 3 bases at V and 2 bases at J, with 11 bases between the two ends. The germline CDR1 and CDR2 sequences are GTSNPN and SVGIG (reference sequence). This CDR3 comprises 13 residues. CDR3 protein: CAWRSGPPYEQYF. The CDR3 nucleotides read TGTGCCTGGAGATCCGGGCCGCCCTACGAGCAGTACTTC.

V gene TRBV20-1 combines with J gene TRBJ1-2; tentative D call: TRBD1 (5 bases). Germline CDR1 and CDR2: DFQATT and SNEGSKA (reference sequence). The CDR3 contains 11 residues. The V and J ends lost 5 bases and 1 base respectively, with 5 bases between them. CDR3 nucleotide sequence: TGCAGTGCTGGGGGTAACTATGGCTACACCTTC. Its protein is CSAGGNYGYTF.

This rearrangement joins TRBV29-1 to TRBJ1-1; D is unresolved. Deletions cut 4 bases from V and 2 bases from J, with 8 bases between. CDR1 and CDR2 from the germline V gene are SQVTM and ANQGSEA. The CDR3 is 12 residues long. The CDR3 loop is CSVVGVNTEAFF. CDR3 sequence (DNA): TGCAGCGTTGTGGGAGTCAACACTGAAGCTTTCTTT.

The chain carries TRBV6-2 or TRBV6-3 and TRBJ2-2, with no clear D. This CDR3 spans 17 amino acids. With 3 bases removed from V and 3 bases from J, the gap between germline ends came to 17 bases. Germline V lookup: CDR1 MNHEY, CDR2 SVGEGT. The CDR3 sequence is CASSYYALATDTGELFF. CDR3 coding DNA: TGTGCCAGCAGTTATTACGCACTTGCTACTGACACCGGGGAGCTGTTTTTT.

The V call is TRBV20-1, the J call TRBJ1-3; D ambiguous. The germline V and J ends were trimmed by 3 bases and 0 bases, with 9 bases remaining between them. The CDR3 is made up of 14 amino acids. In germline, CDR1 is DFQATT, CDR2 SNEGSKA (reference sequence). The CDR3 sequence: CSASPGFSGNTIYF. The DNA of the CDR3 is TGCAGTGCTAGTCCGGGCTTCTCTGGAAACACCATATATTTT.

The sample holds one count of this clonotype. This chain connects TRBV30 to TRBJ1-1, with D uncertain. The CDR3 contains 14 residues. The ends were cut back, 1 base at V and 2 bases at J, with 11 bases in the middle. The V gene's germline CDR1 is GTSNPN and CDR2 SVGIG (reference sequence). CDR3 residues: CAWSANSLNTEAFF. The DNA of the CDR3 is TGTGCCTGGAGTGCGAACAGCCTAAACACTGAAGCTTTCTTT.

The CDR3 is CASSQVLSSGGRTDTQYF. The CDR3 nucleotides are TGCGCCAGCAGCCAAGTGCTTTCTAGCGGGGGAAGGACAGATACGCAGTATTTT. J is TRBJ2-3 and V is TRBV4-1; 10 nucleotides agree with TRBD2. Trimming cost V 1 base and J 3 bases; bases outside gene matches: 10. CDR1 is MGHRA, CDR2 YSYEKL, per germline. The CDR3 totals 18 residues.

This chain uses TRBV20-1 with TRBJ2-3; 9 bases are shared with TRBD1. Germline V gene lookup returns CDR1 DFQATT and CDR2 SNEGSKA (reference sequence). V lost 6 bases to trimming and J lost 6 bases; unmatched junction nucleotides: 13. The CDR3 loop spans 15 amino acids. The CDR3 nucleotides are TGCAGTGCCCCGGACCGGGACAGGGCGGTGGATACGCAGTATTTT. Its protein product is CSAPDRDRAVDTQYF.

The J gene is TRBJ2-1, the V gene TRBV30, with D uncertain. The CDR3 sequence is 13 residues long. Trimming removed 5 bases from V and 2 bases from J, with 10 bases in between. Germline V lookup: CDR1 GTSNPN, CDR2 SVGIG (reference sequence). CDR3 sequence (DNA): TGTGCCTGGGGCCCAGACCCCTACAATGAGCAGTTCTTC. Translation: CAWGPDPYNEQFF.

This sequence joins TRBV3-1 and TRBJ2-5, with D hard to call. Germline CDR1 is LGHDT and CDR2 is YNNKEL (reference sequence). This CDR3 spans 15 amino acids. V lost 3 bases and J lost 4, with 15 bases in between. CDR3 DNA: TGTGCCAGCAGCCATACCATAAGGGCAGGAGAGACCCAGTACTTC. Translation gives CASSHTIRAGETQYF.

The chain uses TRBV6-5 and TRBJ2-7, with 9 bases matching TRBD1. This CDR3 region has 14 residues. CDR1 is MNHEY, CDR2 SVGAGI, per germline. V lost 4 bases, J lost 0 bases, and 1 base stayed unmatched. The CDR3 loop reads CASSLDRGSYEQYF. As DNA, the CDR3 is TGTGCCAGCAGTTTGGACAGGGGCTCCTACGAGCAGTACTTC.

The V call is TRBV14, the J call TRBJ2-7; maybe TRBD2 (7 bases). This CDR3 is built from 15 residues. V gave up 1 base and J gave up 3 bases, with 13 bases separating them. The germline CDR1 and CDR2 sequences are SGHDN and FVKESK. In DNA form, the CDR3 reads TGTGCCAGCAGCCAAGTTTGGGGGGGCGGCTACGAGCAGTACTTC. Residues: CASSQVWGGGYEQYF.

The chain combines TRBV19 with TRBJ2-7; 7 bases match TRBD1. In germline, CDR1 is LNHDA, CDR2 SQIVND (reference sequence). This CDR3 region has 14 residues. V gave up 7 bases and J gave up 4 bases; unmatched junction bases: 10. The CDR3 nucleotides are TGTGCCAGTACCAAGGGGACAGACAGATACGAGCAGTACTTC. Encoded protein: CASTKGTDRYEQYF. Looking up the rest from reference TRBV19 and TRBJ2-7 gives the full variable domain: DGGITQSPKYLFRKEGQNVTLSCEQNLNHDAMYWYRQDPGQGLRLIYYSQIVNDFQKGDIAEGYSVSREKKESFPLTVTSAQKNPTAFYLCASTKGTDRYEQYFGPGTRLTVT.